The subject of this entry is one T cell receptor beta chain. This clone was detected only once. Its antigen remains unidentified. No much larger clone exists at a distance of one base, and base qualities are not known. The sample's time point label is to be understood as: 12 months on ibrutinib. For TCR beta library preparation, around 1.8 micrograms of genomic DNA were extracted from the cryopreserved PBMCs. Longitudinal blood samples from CLL patients on ibrutinib monotherapy underwent high-throughput TCR beta sequencing. The patients took part in an open-label, single-center phase 2 trial of ibrutinib monotherapy. The goal of deep resolution MiSeq sequencing was a depth between 1 in 1 million and 1 in 200,000 T cells, and coverage averaged 10x per clonotype. The immunoSEQ hsTCRB Kit was used to generate TCR beta libraries. In the original analysis: ImmunoSEQ Data Assistant and ImmunoSEQ Analyzer were used for data analysis, and V, D and J genes were assigned according to IMGT definitions. Clonality, which ranges from 0 to 1, was calculated by subtracting the normalized Shannon entropy of productive rearrangement frequencies from one. Public clonotype analysis was restricted to overrepresented clonotypes comprising at least 0.05% of each patient's repertoire. Thirteen repertoires from age-matched healthy donors, obtained from immuneACCESS, served as clonality controls. As stored in TCRdb, this immuneACCESS dataset retains in-frame rearrangements with V and J assigned. A fraction of the clones does not appear; measured against another copy, unresolved V genes explain less than half of the discrepancy, and the remainder lacks a known reason. That table supplies the V and J calls and clone size; D and trimming were determined from the DNA. The sample yields about 130,000 clones; 79% were counted once. 13% of the sample rests with the top ten.

These data are taken from a study of cytotoxic CD8 clonotypes in ibrutinib-treated CLL (dated by TCRdb to the early 2020s). Regarding the complete study: The cohort was composed of roughly ten relapsed/refractory and about 15 treatment-naive patients; IGHV unmutated status was identified in 17 to 18 patients. On average, each sample had hundreds of thousands of productive templates and approximately 89,000 productive rearrangements. Every sample from remission and from progressive disease was obtained while the patients were still on ibrutinib. Cryopreserved peripheral blood mononuclear cells were collected before treatment, at response, and at either disease progression or sustained remission. Partial responses were observed in approximately 24 patients and complete responses in 2; after a median follow-up of 68 months, remission was maintained in about 15 patients and progression was observed in approximately twelve. Of the 86 people in the trial, approximately 26 had longitudinal samples available. Response samples were taken after a median of about a year on treatment, ranging from roughly 6 to 36 months.

Between the V and J ends, shortened by 1 base and 0 bases respectively, the junction contains 14 bases. The CDR3, cysteine through phenylalanine, is 16 amino acids long. Just the 48-base CDR3 DNA is kept, in frame starting at base 1. CDR1 SGHNT and CDR2 YYREEE were looked up in the germline V gene (reference sequence). Beyond this particular receptor, the publication reports: Clonality rose at ibrutinib response, remained stable during sustained remission, and dropped back toward baseline at progression. Public clonotypes were rare and either shrank or stayed stable during treatment, and the rise in clonality at ibrutinib response reflected expansion of private clonotypes. Lymph node repertoires were not examined, and the timing of sampling was not matched between patients in sustained remission and those whose disease progressed. Baseline clonality exceeded that of age-matched healthy donors and correlated strongly with circulating CD8+ T-cell counts.

The chain employs TRBV5-4 and TRBJ2-7, and perhaps TRBD2 as D gene, on 6 matching bases. This specimen consisted of PBMCs, obtained after 12 months of ibrutinib treatment. The sequence was obtained from a human donor with chronic lymphocytic leukemia. The DNA sequence follows: TGTGCCAGCAGCTTGAGTGGGACTGGGAGCTCCTACGAGCAGTACTTC. Its amino acids are CASSLSGTGSSYEQYF.